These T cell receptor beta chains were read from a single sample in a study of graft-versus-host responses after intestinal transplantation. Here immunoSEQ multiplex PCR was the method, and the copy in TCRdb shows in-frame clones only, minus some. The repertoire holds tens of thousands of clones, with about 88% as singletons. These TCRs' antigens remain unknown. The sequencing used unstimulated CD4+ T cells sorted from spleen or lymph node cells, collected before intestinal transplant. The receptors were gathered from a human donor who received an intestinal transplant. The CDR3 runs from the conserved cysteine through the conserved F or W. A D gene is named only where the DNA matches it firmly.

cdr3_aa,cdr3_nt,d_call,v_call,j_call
CASSLEPYGYTF,TGTGCCAGCAGTTTGGAGCCCTATGGCTACACCTTC,NA,TRBV28,TRBJ1-2
CASSLADQPQHF,TGTGCCAGCAGCTTAGCCGATCAGCCCCAGCATTTT,NA,TRBV7-9,TRBJ1-5
CASSVVPGGPETQYF,TGTGCCAGCAGCGTAGTCCCGGGGGGGCCTGAGACCCAGTACTTC,TRBD2,TRBV9,TRBJ2-5
CASSLGTGRSYEQYF,TGTGCCAGCAGCCTTGGGACAGGGCGATCCTACGAGCAGTACTTC,TRBD1,TRBV7-6,TRBJ2-7
CASSEAVGWEAPTQYF,TGTGCCAGCAGTGAAGCGGTAGGCTGGGAGGCGCCGACCCAGTACTTC,NA,TRBV6-1,TRBJ2-5
CASSLYSPTDPTEAFF,TGCGCCAGCAGCCTATATAGTCCCACAGATCCCACTGAAGCTTTCTTT,NA,TRBV5-1,TRBJ1-1
CASSLGRGQIWGTQYF,TGTGCCAGCAGCTTGGGGCGGGGGCAGATTTGGGGTACGCAGTATTTT,NA,TRBV5-6,TRBJ2-3
CAWSDWTGQGLSGNTIYF,TGTGCCTGGAGTGATTGGACGGGACAGGGTCTCTCTGGAAACACCATATATTTT,TRBD1,TRBV30,TRBJ1-3
CAISDSQRPGDEQFF,TGTGCCATCAGTGATTCCCAGCGCCCGGGGGACGAGCAGTTCTTC,NA,TRBV10-3,TRBJ2-1
CASSFYPGWTEAFF,TGTGCCAGCAGCTTTTATCCGGGATGGACTGAAGCTTTCTTT,NA,TRBV7-9,TRBJ1-1
CASSSLGAGGRTDTQYF,TGCGCCAGCAGCTCCCTAGGAGCGGGGGGTAGGACAGATACGCAGTATTTT,TRBD2,TRBV5-1,TRBJ2-3
CASSLFGGQTGELFF,TGTGCCAGCAGCTTGTTCGGAGGGCAAACCGGGGAGCTGTTTTTT,NA,TRBV7-3,TRBJ2-2
CASSEHRSGANVLTF,TGTGCCAGCAGTGAACACAGGTCTGGGGCCAACGTCCTGACTTTC,NA,TRBV6-1,TRBJ2-6
CASSPTKGRGAGNTIYF,TGTGCCAGCAGTCCGACTAAGGGCAGGGGGGCTGGAAACACCATATATTTT,TRBD1,TRBV27,TRBJ1-3
CSGLDWPTYNEQFF,TGCAGCGGCCTTGACTGGCCCACCTACAATGAGCAGTTCTTC,NA,TRBV29-1,TRBJ2-1
CASSGSRGSAYEQYF,TGTGCCAGCAGTGGGTCGCGGGGCAGCGCCTACGAGCAGTACTTC,NA,TRBV2,TRBJ2-7